This T cell receptor (beta chain) was observed in a study of radiation and T cells in renal cell carcinoma. Study conclusions and caveats: From baseline, blood top tumor clonotypes peaked at 2 weeks post-radiation.

Sample time point: blood 4 weeks post-SBRT, at nephrectomy. The treatment denotes: 15 Gy SBRT to primary tumor, nephrectomy 4 weeks later. Method: immunoSEQ multiplex PCR; TCRdb's copy keeps in-frame clones and lacks some. This repertoire shows about 170,000 clones, roughly nine tenths found once; its top ten account for roughly 10%. To note about this clone: What it binds is unknown.

The CDR3 runs to 15 residues. The germline gives CDR1 SGHTA, CDR2 FQGNSA. With V trimmed by 4 bases and J by 0 bases, 4 bases remained unmatched. The J gene is TRBJ2-7, the V gene TRBV7-2, with 9 bases lining up with TRBD2. The specimen comprised blood, sampled from a patient whose treatment included radiotherapy and nephrectomy. The sequence came from a woman aged 50 to 65 with renal cell carcinoma. The CDR3 nucleotides read TGTGCCAGCAGCTCACCTAGCGGGGCCTCCTACGAGCAGTACTTC. This translates into CASSSPSGASYEQYF.